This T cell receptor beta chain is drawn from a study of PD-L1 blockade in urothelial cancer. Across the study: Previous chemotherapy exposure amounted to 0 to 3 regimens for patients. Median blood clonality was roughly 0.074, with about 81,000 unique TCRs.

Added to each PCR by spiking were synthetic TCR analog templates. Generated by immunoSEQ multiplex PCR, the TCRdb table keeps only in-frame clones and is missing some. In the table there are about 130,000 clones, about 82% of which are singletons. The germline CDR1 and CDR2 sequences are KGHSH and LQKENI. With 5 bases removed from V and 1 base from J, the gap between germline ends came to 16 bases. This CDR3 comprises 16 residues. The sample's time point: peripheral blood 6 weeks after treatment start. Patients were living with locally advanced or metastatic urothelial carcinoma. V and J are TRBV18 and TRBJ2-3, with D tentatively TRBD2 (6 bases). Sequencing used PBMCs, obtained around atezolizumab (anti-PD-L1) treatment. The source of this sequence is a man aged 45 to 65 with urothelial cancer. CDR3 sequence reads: CASSIADLTGTDTQYF. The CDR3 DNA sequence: TGTGCCAGCTCAATAGCGGACCTGACCGGCACAGATACGCAGTATTTT.